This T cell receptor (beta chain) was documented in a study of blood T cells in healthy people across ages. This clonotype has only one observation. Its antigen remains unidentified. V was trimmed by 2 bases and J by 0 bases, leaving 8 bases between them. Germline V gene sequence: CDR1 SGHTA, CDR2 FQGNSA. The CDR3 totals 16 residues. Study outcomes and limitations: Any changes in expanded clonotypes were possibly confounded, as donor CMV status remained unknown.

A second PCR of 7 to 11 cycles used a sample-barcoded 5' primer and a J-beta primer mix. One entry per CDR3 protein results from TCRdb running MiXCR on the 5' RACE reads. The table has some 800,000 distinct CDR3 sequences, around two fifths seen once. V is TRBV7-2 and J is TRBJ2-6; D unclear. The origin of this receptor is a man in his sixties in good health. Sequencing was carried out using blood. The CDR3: CASSLNRDSGANVLTF. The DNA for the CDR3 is TGTGCCAGCAGCTTAAACCGAGACTCTGGGGCCAACGTCCTGACTTTC.